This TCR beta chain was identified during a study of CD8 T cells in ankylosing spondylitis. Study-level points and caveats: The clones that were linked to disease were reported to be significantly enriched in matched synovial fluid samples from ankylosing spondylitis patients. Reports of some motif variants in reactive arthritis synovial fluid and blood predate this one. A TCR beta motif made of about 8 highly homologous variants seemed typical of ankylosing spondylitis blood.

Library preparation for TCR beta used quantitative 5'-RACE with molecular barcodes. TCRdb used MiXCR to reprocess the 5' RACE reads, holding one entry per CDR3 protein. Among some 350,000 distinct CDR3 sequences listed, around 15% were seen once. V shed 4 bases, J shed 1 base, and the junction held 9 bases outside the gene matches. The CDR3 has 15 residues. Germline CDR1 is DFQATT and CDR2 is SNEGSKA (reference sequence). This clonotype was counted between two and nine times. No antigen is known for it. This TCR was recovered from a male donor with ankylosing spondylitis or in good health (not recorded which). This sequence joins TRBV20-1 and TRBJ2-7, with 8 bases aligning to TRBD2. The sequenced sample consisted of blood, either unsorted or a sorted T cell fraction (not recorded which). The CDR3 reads CSATGGPGTSYEQYF. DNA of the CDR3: TGCAGTGCTACGGGGGGGCCCGGTACATCCTACGAGCAGTACTTC.